This entry describes one T cell receptor (beta chain). Antigen: not known. V lost 3 bases and J 9 bases, leaving 9 bases between the germline ends. From germline, CDR1 is SGHRS and CDR2 YFSETQ. The CDR3 consists of 12 residues. This specimen belongs to a study of Ad26.COV2.S vaccination and SARS-CoV-2 variants. TCRdb's table, derived via immunoSEQ multiplex PCR, lists solely in-frame clones and lacks some. The data contain roughly 240,000 clones, roughly 90% of them singletons. Study-level points and caveats: It was reported that spike-specific CD8+ and CD4+ T cell responses were substantially broad after vaccination. Analyses of TCR breadth and depth may have underestimated total T cell responses.

Indicated treatment: over 15 received Ad26.COV2.S at low or high dose, single or two shots; roughly five received placebo; per-sample allocation not given. Samples analyzed were those drawn on day 63 after the first vaccine or placebo injection. The sequenced sample was peripheral blood, obtained in a trial of Ad26.COV2.S vaccine versus placebo. The TCR comes from a person aged 18 to 59 who received the Ad26.COV2.S COVID-19 vaccine or a placebo. The chain links TRBV5-1 to TRBJ2-2; TRBD1 might be the D (6 bases). CDR3: CASSSQGRELFF. CDR3 coding DNA: TGCGCCAGCAGCTCACAGGGAAGGGAGCTGTTTTTT.